The T cell receptor beta chain described here comes from a study of Tregs in tolerant kidney transplant recipients. General study findings and limits: Tregs expanded with activated donor B cells seemed most donor-specific. Few patients were studied, so findings need validation in larger groups. No direct test of biological reproducibility was done here.

Unstimulated Tregs (CD4+CD25+CD127-) and CD4+CD25- non-Tregs were sorted from PBMCs. Points on this clone: What it binds is not known.

The V gene's germline CDR1 is MNHEY and CDR2 SMNVEV (reference sequence). V was shortened by 0 bases and J by 2 bases, with 17 bases between the two germline ends. This CDR3 is 17 amino acids long. The data were produced by immunoSEQ multiplex PCR, yet TCRdb's version contains in-frame clones alone and is incomplete. The sample has tens of thousands of clones, roughly 89% seen once. This receptor was identified in a human donor in good health. The chain joins TRBV27 to TRBJ2-7; D possibly matches TRBD1 or TRBD2 (5 bases each). Sequencing used CD4+ T cells from blood. CDR3 coding DNA: TGTGCCAGCAGTTTATCGGTGGGTCGGGACCGACCCTACGAGCAGTACTTC. Protein: CASSLSVGRDRPYEQYF.